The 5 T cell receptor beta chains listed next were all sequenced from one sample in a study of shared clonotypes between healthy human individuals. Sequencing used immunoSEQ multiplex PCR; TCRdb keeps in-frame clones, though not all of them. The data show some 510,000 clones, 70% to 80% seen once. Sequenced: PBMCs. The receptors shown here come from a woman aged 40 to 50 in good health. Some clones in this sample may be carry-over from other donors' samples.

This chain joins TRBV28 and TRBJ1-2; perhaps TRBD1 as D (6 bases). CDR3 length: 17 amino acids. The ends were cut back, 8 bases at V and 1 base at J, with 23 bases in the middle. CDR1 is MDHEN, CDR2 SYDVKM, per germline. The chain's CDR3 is CASSQGGARELNYGYTF. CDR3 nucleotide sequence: TGTGCCAGCTCGCAAGGGGGGGCGAGGGAACTTAACTATGGCTACACCTTC.

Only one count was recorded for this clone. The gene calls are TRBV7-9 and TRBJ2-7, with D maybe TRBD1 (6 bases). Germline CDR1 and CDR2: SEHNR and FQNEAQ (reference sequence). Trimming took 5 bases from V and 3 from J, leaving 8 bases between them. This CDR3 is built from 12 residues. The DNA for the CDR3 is TGTGCCAGCAGCCCGACAGGCTACGAGCAGTACTTC. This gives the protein CASSPTGYEQYF.

The chain's CDR3 is CASSYSQGEGQPQHF. The CDR3 coding sequence is TGTGCCAGCAGTTACTCGCAGGGGGAGGGTCAGCCCCAGCATTTT. The genes are TRBV6-5 and TRBJ1-5; 7 bases map to TRBD1. CDR1 is MNHEY and CDR2 is SVGAGI in the germline V gene. This CDR3 is 15 amino acids long. With 0 bases clipped from V and 6 bases from J, the junction kept 5 bases outside the gene matches.

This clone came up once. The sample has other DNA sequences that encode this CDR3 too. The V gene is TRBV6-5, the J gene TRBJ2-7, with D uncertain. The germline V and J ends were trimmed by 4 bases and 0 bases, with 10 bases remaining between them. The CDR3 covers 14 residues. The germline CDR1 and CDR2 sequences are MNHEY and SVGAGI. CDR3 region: CASSLSGNSYEQYF. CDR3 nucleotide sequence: TGTGCCAGCAGTTTGTCCGGTAACTCCTACGAGCAGTACTTC.

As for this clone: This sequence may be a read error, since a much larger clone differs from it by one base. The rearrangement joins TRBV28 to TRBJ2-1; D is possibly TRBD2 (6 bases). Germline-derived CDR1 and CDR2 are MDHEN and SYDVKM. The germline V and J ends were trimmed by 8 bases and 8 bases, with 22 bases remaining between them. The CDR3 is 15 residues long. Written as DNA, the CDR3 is TGTGCCAGCTCAACTAGGACTGGCGGGATGTATGAGCAGTTCTTC. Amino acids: CASSTRTGGMYEQFF.